What follows describes a single TCR beta chain. The record originates from a study of blood T cell repertoires in COVID-19. Study-wide context: Sources were T cells, B-cell-depleted T cells, or PBMCs; the material itself was cDNA or gDNA.

V was cut by 0 bases and J by 4 bases, with 6 bases left in between. The germline CDR1 and CDR2 sequences are LNHNV and YYDKDF (reference sequence). The CDR3 runs 13 residues. TCRdb's table, derived via immunoSEQ multiplex PCR, lists solely in-frame clones and lacks some. The table lists about 160,000 clones, about 90% of them singletons. J is TRBJ1-2 and V is TRBV15, with D unresolved. The sequence was collected from a woman aged 70-85 years with acute or convalescent COVID-19. Material: peripheral blood. CDR3 region: CATSRETFYGYTF. CDR3 nucleotide sequence: TGTGCCACCAGCAGAGAAACATTCTATGGCTACACCTTC.